This T cell receptor beta chain is drawn from a study of neurological immune-mediated disorders. Overall study findings and caveats: The repertoires of 18 of 34 multiple sclerosis patients were placed by phylogenetic grouping in a single related-CDR3 cluster, which may be a signature.

This clonotype appeared many times. Antigen specificity is unknown. The CDR3 has 14 amino acids. Trimming removed 2 bases from V and 4 bases from J, with 13 bases in between. The germline V gene encodes CDR1 SGHKS and CDR2 YYEKEE (reference sequence). The authors made cDNA by 5'RACE with 10-nucleotide random UMIs. In TCRdb, the 5' RACE reads were re-called with MiXCR into one record per CDR3 protein. The sample consists of some 57,000 distinct CDR3 sequences, about 3.4% of them appearing once. This sequence originates from a woman aged 55-70 years with multiple sclerosis. The sample taken for sequencing was PBMCs. The genes are TRBV5-5 and TRBJ2-7; D perhaps matches TRBD2 (5 bases). The CDR3 loop reads CASSLDATTYEQYF. The CDR3, as DNA: TGTGCCAGCAGCTTAGATGCGACTACTTACGAGCAGTACTTC.